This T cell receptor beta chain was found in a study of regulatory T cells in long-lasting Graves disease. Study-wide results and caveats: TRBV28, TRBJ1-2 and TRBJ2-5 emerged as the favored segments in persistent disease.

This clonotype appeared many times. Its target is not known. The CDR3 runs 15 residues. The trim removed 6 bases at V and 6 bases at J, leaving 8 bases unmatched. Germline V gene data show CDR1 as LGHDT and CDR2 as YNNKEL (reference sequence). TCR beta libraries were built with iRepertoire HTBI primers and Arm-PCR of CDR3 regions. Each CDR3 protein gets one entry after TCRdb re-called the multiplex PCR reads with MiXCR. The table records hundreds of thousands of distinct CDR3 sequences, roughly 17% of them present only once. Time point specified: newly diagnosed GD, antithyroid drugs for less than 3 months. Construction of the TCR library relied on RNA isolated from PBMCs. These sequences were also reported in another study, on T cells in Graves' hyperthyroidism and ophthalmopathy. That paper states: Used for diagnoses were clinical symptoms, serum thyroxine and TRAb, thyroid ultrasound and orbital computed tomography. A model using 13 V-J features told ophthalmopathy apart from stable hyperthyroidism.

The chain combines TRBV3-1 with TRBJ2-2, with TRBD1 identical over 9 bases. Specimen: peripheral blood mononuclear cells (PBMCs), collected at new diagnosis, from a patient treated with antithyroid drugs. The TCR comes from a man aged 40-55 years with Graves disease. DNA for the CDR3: TGTGCCAGCAGACAACAGGGGGCGATCCCCGGGGAGCTGTTTTTT. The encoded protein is CASRQQGAIPGELFF.